The 14 T cell receptor beta chains below all came from one sample that was sequenced in a study of long-term antiretroviral therapy in people with HIV. They ran version v3.0 of the immunoSEQ assay at survey level. Sequencing used immunoSEQ multiplex PCR; TCRdb keeps in-frame clones, though not all of them. Among tens of thousands of clones listed, around 81% were seen once. Source: unsorted PBMCs, taken 0.1 years before starting antiretroviral therapy. These receptor sequences come from a man aged 40-55 years with HIV.

The chain is built from TRBV5-1 and TRBJ2-1; 9 positions match TRBD2. Trimming removed 5 bases from V and 7 bases from J; junction bases left unmatched: 10. Per the germline V gene, CDR1 is SGHRS and CDR2 is YFSETQ. The CDR3 runs to 15 residues. Here the CDR3 reads CASSYLGLARNEQFF. The CDR3 DNA reads as TGCGCCAGCAGTTATCTAGGACTAGCGAGGAATGAGCAGTTCTTC.

The gene calls are TRBV10-3 and TRBJ2-5; no firm D call. The ends were cut back, 2 bases at V and 7 bases at J, with 14 bases in the middle. Looked up from germline, CDR1 is ENHRY and CDR2 is SYGVKD. The CDR3 runs 14 residues. The CDR3 loop is CAISEPRATGTQYF. CDR3 bases: TGTGCCATCAGTGAGCCCCGGGCCACCGGGACCCAGTACTTC.

The CDR3 DNA is TGTGCCAGCAGCTTGGGATTTAACTATGGCTACACCTTC. This translates into CASSLGFNYGYTF. The chain combines TRBV7-9 with TRBJ1-2; D not resolved. CDR3 size: 13 residues. The V gene lost 3 bases and the J gene lost 1 base, with 6 bases spanning the gap. Germline V gene lookup returns CDR1 SEHNR and CDR2 FQNEAQ (reference sequence).

The chain combines TRBV6-6 with TRBJ2-4; TRBD2 is a possible D gene (5 bases). The CDR3 runs to 15 residues. V gave up 3 bases and J gave up 0 bases, with 9 bases separating them. The germline CDR1 and CDR2 sequences are MNHNY and SVGAGI (reference sequence). CDR3 sequence reads: CASSYLLVAKNIQYF. The DNA for the CDR3 is TGTGCCAGCAGTTATTTACTAGTAGCCAAAAACATTCAGTACTTC.

This sequence joins TRBV7-6 and TRBJ2-4; TRBD1 matches at 7 bases. This CDR3 contains 13 residues. V trimming: 5 bases; J trimming: 6 bases; junction bases outside the gene matches: 4. Per germline, CDR1 SGHVS and CDR2 FNYEAQ. The chain's CDR3 is CASSPGTVNIQYF. CDR3 DNA: TGTGCCAGCAGCCCGGGGACAGTAAACATTCAGTACTTC.

V gene TRBV19 combines with J gene TRBJ1-5; the match to TRBD1 covers 8 bases. The germline gives CDR1 LNHDA, CDR2 SQIVND (reference sequence). This CDR3 has 16 amino acids. The J segment lost 6 bases and the V segment lost 1 base, leaving 8 bases of the junction unmatched. CDR3: CASSIARQGITQPQHF. CDR3 in DNA: TGTGCCAGTAGTATAGCCCGACAGGGGATCACTCAGCCCCAGCATTTT.

This chain connects TRBV5-8 to TRBJ2-7; weak D call: TRBD1 (6 bases). The CDR3 has 13 residues. Per the germline V gene, CDR1 is SGHTS and CDR2 is YDEGEE. Trimming left V 4 bases short and J 6 bases short, with 14 bases between. CDR3 sequence (DNA): TGTGCCAGCAGCAGGATACAGGGTACCGAGCAGTACTTC. Protein product: CASSRIQGTEQYF.

This chain joins TRBV28 and TRBJ2-7, with 7 bases matching TRBD1. CDR1 and CDR2 (germline): MDHEN, SYDVKM. This CDR3 comprises 12 residues. V was pared by 5 bases and J by 6 bases, with 4 bases of the junction left unmatched. CDR3 loop: CASSPDRAEQYF. In nucleotides, the CDR3 is TGTGCCAGCAGTCCCGACAGGGCCGAGCAGTACTTC.

The gene calls are TRBV28 and TRBJ2-7, with D possibly TRBD1 on 6 matching bases. Germline V gene sequence: CDR1 MDHEN, CDR2 SYDVKM. V was cut by 5 bases and J by 4 bases, with 15 bases left in between. The CDR3 has 14 residues. This CDR3 is CASSNRDTLYEQYF. CDR3 DNA: TGTGCCAGCAGTAACCGGGACACCCTTTACGAGCAGTACTTC.

This chain connects TRBV7-9 to TRBJ1-5, with 7 bases fitting TRBD1. J was trimmed by 1 base and V by 6 bases; bases with no gene match: 3. The CDR3 is 14 residues long. CDR1 and CDR2 (germline): SEHNR, FQNEAQ (reference sequence). This CDR3 reads CASSTTGSNQPQHF. CDR3 DNA sequence: TGTGCCAGCAGTACGACAGGGAGCAATCAGCCCCAGCATTTT.

The DNA for the CDR3 is TGTGCCAGCCAATTGGGACAGCAAAACTATGGCTACACCTTC. Translated, it gives CASQLGQQNYGYTF. The V gene is TRBV28, the J gene TRBJ1-2; 7 bases fit TRBD1. The length of the CDR3 is 14 residues. The V gene end was trimmed by 8 bases and the J gene end by 2 bases; junction bases not matched to a gene: 8. Germline-derived CDR1 and CDR2 are MDHEN and SYDVKM.

The V call is TRBV4-1, the J call TRBJ2-1; 7 bases align to TRBD2. Per germline, CDR1 MGHRA and CDR2 YSYEKL. CDR3 size: 15 residues. Trimming at V came to 4 bases and at J to 9 bases, leaving 12 bases not matched to a gene. The CDR3 DNA is TGCGCCAGCAGCCCCCAGGCGGGAGCTGTTGGTGAGCAGTTCTTC. It yields the protein CASSPQAGAVGEQFF.

V is TRBV6-6 and J is TRBJ1-5, with TRBD1 matching 7 bases. V dropped 6 bases and J dropped 1; count of bases not matched to a gene: 6. The CDR3 runs to 15 residues. The V gene's germline CDR1 is MNHNY and CDR2 SVGAGI (reference sequence). CDR3 amino acids: CASSADRVSNQPQHF. The CDR3, as DNA: TGTGCCAGCAGCGCAGACAGGGTAAGCAATCAGCCCCAGCATTTT.

The chain recombines TRBV5-1 with TRBJ2-2, with 8 bases identical to TRBD1. The CDR3 covers 16 residues. Per germline, CDR1 SGHRS and CDR2 YFSETQ. The V segment lost 5 bases and the J segment 5 bases; nucleotides outside the gene matches: 11. CDR3 in DNA: TGCGCCAGCAGACACGGGACAGGTCGTGGGACCGGGGAGCTGTTTTTT. It codes for CASRHGTGRGTGELFF.